The following is a T cell receptor beta chain sequence with its context. This entry is derived from a study of Tregs in tolerant kidney transplant recipients. V lost 3 bases and J 9 bases, leaving 18 bases between the germline ends. This CDR3 region has 15 residues. Looked up from germline, CDR1 is SGHVS and CDR2 is FQNEAQ. Assay: immunoSEQ multiplex PCR; the TCRdb copy retains only in-frame clones and omits some. The sample lists about 78,000 clones; approximately 89% were seen once. This rearrangement joins TRBV7-8 to TRBJ2-1, with D unclear. The source is a human donor who received a combined kidney and bone marrow transplant. The input for sequencing was Tregs from blood, taken before the transplant. The CDR3 loop reads CASSFVVNRAFEQFF. The CDR3 DNA reads TGTGCCAGCAGCTTTGTGGTGAACCGAGCTTTTGAGCAGTTCTTC. Complete variable domain (other parts from reference TRBV7-8 and TRBJ2-1): GAGVSQSPRYKVAKRGQDVALRCDPISGHVSLFWYQQALGQGPEFLTYFQNEAQLDKSGLPSDRFFAERPEGSVSTLKIQRTQQEDSAVYLCASSFVVNRAFEQFFGPGTRLTVL.